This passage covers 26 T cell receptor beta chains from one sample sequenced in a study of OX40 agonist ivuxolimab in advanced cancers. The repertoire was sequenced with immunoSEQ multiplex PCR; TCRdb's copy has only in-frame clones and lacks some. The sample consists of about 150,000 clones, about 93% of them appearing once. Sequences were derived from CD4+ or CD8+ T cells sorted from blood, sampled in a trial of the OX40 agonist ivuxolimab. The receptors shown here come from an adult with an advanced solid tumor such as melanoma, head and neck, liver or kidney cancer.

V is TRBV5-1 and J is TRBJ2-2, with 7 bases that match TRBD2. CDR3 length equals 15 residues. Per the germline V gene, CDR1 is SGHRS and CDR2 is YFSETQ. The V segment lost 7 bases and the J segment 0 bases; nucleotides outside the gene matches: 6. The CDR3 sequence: CASGEGTPNTGELFF. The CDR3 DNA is TGCGCCAGCGGGGAGGGGACTCCGAACACCGGGGAGCTGTTTTTT. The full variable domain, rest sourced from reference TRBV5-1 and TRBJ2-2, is KAGVTQTPRYLIKTRGQQVTLSCSPISGHRSVSWYQQTPGQGLQFLFEYFSETQRNKGNFPGRFSGRQFSNSRSEMNVSTLELGDSALYLCASGEGTPNTGELFFGEGSRLTVL.

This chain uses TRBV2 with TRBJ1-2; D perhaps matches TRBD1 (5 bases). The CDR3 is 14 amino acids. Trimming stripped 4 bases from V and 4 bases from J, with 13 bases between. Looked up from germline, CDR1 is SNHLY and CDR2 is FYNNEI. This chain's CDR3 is CASSVRNGGYGYTF. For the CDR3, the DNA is TGTGCCAGCAGTGTCAGAAACGGGGGCTATGGCTACACCTTC.

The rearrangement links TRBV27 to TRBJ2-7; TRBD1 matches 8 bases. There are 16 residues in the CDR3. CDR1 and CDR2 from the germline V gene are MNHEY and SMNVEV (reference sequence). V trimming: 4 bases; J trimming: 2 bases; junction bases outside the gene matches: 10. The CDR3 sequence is CASSSNLGTGPYEQYF. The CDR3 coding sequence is TGTGCCAGCAGTTCAAACTTAGGGACAGGCCCCTACGAGCAGTACTTC.

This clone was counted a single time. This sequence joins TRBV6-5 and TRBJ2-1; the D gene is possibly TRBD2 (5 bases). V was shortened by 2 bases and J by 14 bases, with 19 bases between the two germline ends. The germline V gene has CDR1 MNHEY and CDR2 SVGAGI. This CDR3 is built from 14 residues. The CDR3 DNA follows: TGTGCCAGCAGTTACAGTGAGGCCCCAACGGGGAAGTTCTTC. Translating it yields CASSYSEAPTGKFF.

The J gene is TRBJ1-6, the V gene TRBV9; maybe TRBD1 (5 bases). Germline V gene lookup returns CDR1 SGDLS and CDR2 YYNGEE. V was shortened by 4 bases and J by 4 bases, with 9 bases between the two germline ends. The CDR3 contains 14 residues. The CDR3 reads CASSRQPYNSPLHF. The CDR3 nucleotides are TGTGCCAGCAGCCGACAGCCGTATAATTCACCCCTCCACTTT.

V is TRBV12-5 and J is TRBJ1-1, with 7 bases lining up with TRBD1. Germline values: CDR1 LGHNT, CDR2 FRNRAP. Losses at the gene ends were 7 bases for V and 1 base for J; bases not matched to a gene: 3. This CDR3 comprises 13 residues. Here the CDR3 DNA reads TGTGCTAGTGCCCAGGGGGGGAACACTGAAGCTTTCTTT. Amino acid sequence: CASAQGGNTEAFF. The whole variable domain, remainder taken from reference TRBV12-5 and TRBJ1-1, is DARVTQTPRHKVTEMGQEVTMRCQPILGHNTVFWYRQTMMQGLELLAYFRNRAPLDDSGMPKDRFSAEMPDATLATLKIQPSEPRDSAVYFCASAQGGNTEAFFGQGTRLTVV.

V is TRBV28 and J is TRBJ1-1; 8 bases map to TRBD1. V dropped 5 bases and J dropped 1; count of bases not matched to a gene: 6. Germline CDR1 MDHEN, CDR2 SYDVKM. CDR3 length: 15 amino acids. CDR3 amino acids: CASSPAGTGNTEAFF. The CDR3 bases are TGTGCCAGCAGTCCTGCCGGGACAGGGAACACTGAAGCTTTCTTT.

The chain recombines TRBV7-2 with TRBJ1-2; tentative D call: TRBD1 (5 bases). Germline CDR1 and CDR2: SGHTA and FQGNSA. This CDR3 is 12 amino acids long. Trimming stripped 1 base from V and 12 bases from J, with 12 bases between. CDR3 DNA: TGTGCCAGCAGCTTAGGCCTGACAGATAACACCTTC. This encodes CASSLGLTDNTF.

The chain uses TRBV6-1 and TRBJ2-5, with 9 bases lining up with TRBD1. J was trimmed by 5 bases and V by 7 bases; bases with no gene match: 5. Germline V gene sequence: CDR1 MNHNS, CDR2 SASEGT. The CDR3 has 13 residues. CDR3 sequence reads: CASKLTGGETQYF. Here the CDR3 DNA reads TGTGCCAGCAAATTGACAGGGGGGGAGACCCAGTACTTC.

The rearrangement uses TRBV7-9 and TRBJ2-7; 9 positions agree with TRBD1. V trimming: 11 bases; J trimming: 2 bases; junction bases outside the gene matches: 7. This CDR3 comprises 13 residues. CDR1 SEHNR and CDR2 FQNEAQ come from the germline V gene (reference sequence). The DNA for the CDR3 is TGTGCCGTCGGGACAGGGCCAACCTACGAGCAGTACTTC. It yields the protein CAVGTGPTYEQYF.

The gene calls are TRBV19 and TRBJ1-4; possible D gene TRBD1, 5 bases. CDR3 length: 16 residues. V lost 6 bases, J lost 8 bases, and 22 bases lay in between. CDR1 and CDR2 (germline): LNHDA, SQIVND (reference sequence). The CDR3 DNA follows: TGTGCCAGTAGCCCAGATGAGGTGGGGCTACGGGAAAAACTGTTTTTT. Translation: CASSPDEVGLREKLFF. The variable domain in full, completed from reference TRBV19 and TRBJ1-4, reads DGGITQSPKYLFRKEGQNVTLSCEQNLNHDAMYWYRQDPGQGLRLIYYSQIVNDFQKGDIAEGYSVSREKKESFPLTVTSAQKNPTAFYLCASSPDEVGLREKLFFGSGTQLSVL.

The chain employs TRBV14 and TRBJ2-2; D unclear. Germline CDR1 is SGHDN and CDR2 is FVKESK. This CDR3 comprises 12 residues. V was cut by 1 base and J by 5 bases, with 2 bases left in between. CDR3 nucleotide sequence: TGTGCCAGCAGCCAAGTGACCGGGGAGCTGTTTTTT. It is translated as CASSQVTGELFF.

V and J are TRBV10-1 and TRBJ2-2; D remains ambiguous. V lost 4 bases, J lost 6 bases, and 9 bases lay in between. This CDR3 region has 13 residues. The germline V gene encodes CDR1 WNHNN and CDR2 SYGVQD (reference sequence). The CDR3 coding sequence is TGCGCCAGCAGTGTCTCAAGTCCCGGGGAGCTGTTTTTT. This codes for CASSVSSPGELFF.

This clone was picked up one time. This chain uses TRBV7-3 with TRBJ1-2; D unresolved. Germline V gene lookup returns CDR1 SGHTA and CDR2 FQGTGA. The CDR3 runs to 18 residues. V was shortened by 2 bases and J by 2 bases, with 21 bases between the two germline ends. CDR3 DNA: TGTGCCAGCAGCTTATTAGGTGGGCAGGCCGACCCCAACTATGGCTACACCTTC. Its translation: CASSLLGGQADPNYGYTF.

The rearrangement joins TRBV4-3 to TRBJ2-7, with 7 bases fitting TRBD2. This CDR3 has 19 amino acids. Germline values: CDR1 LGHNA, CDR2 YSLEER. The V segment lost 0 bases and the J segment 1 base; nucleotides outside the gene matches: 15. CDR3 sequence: CASSQDREKPGLKSYEQYF. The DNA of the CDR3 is TGCGCCAGCAGCCAAGATCGGGAAAAACCGGGACTAAAGTCCTACGAGCAGTACTTC.

In nucleotides, the CDR3 is TGTGCCAGCGTGACAGCAACTCCCCTGGGGGGCTACACCTTC. Its protein product is CASVTATPLGGYTF. The chain carries TRBV28 and TRBJ1-2, with D possibly TRBD1 on 5 matching bases. V was clipped by 8 bases and J by 8 bases, with 21 bases between them. From germline, CDR1 is MDHEN and CDR2 SYDVKM. This CDR3 spans 14 amino acids.

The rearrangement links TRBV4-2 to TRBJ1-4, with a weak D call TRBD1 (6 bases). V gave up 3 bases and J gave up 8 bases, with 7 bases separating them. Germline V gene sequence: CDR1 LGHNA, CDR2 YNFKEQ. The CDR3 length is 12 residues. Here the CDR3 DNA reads TGTGCCAGCAGCCAGGACAGAGAAAAACTGTTTTTT. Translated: CASSQDREKLFF.

The CDR3 DNA is TGTGCCAGCAGCTTGTTGCGGAACACCGGGGAGCTGTTTTTT. Translated: CASSLLRNTGELFF. V is TRBV7-3 and J is TRBJ2-2; the D is unclear. Deletions cut 3 bases from V and 1 base from J, with 6 bases between. CDR1 is SGHTA, CDR2 FQGTGA, per germline. The CDR3 totals 14 residues.

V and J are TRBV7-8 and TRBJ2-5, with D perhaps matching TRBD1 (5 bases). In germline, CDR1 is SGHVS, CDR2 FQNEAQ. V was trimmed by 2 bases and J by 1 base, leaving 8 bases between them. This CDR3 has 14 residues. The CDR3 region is CASSLNQGQETQYF. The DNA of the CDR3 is TGTGCCAGCAGCTTAAACCAGGGCCAAGAGACCCAGTACTTC.

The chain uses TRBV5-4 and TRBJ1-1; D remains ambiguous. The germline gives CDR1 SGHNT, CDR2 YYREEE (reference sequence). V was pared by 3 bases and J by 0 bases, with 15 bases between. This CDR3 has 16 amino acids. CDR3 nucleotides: TGTGCCAGCAGCTCCAGGCAGAGGTCTCTGAACACTGAAGCTTTCTTT. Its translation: CASSSRQRSLNTEAFF.

CDR3 region: CASSLGVGEQYF. In nucleotides, the CDR3 is TGTGCCAGCAGCCTTGGTGTAGGCGAGCAGTACTTC. The V and J genes are TRBV6-5 and TRBJ2-7; D remains unclear. Trimming took off 6 bases at V and 6 bases at J, with 12 bases between the two ends. There are 12 residues in the CDR3. In germline, CDR1 is MNHEY, CDR2 SVGAGI.

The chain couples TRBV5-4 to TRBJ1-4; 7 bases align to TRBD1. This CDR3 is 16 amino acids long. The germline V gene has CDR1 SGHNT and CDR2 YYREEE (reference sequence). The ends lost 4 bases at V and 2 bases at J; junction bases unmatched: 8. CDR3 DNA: TGTGCCAGCAGCCCGGGACAGAGGATGACTAATGAAAAACTGTTTTTT. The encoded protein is CASSPGQRMTNEKLFF.

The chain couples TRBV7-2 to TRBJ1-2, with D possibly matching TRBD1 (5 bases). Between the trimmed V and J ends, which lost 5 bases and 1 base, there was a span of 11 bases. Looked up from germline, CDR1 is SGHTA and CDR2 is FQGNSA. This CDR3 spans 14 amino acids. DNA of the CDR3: TGTGCCAGCAGCATAGGGACGCTTAACTATGGCTACACCTTC. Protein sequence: CASSIGTLNYGYTF.

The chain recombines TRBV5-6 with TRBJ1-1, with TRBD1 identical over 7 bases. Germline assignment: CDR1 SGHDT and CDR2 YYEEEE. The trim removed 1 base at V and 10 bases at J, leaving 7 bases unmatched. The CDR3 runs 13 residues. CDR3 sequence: CASSLFDRAGAFF. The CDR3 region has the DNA TGTGCCAGCAGCTTGTTTGACAGGGCTGGAGCTTTCTTT.

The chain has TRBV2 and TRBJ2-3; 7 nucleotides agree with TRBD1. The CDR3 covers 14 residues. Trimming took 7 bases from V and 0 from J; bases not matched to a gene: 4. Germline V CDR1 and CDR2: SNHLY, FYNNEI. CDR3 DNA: TGTGCCAGCATCCGGGACAGAAGCACAGATACGCAGTATTTT. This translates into CASIRDRSTDTQYF.

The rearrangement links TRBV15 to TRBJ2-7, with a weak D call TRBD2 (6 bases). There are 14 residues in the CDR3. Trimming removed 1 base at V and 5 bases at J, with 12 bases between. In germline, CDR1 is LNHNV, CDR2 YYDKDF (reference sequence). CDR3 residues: CATSRARDSHEQYF. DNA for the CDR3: TGTGCCACCAGCAGAGCCCGGGACTCACACGAGCAGTACTTC.